This paragraph reports one T cell receptor beta chain. Its antigen is unidentified. With 60 Vbeta and 13 Jbeta primers, the PCR was carried out. The repertoire was sequenced with immunoSEQ multiplex PCR; TCRdb's copy has only in-frame clones and lacks some. The profile shows roughly 93,000 clones, approximately 79% of them singletons. The CDR3 has 14 residues. The V gene's germline CDR1 is MNHEY and CDR2 SMNVEV (reference sequence). V was cut by 5 bases and J by 6 bases, with 17 bases left in between. The sample belongs to a study of cytomegalovirus exposure and HLA in healthy donors. General study points: TCR beta chain V- and J-gene trimming was linked, in a later analysis, to a missense variant in DCLRE1C. Other equally common chains were less clonally expanded than HLA-associated TCR beta chains, a later analysis showed.

Despite likely unrecorded immune exposures, the donors were nominally healthy at the time of sampling. The specimen sequenced was PBMCs. The source is a male donor in good health and CMV-seronegative. The chain is built from TRBV27 and TRBJ2-7; no firm D call. This chain's CDR3 is CASSGDRIPLEQYF. In DNA, the CDR3 is TGTGCCAGCAGTGGAGACCGCATTCCCCTCGAGCAGTACTTC.